This T cell receptor (beta chain) derives from a study of blood T cells in healthy people across ages. Study details: Per every two T cells, about one barcoded beta molecule was captured by template switching.

A second roughly 6 to 12 cycle PCR used barcoded and J-beta primers. One entry per CDR3 protein results from TCRdb running MiXCR on the 5' RACE reads. The sample lists nearly 800,000 distinct CDR3 sequences, 20% to 25% occurring once. This CDR3 region has 15 residues. The V gene lost 7 bases and the J gene lost 4 bases, with 17 bases spanning the gap. The germline V gene has CDR1 MDHEN and CDR2 SYDVKM. This same sample was also taken into another study, of T cells of mothers and their children. That work contributes: Related mother-child pairs showed slightly, non-significantly higher overlap than unrelated pairs.

The TCR sequence derives from a boy between 10 and 17 years old in good health. The rearrangement joins TRBV28 to TRBJ2-1; D tentatively fits TRBD1 or TRBD2 (5 bases each). The sequenced material came from blood. CDR3 protein: CASKTGTGIYNEQFF. The DNA for the CDR3 is TGTGCCAGCAAAACCGGGACGGGAATTTACAATGAGCAGTTCTTC. Based on the CDR3 plus reference TRBV28 and TRBJ2-1, the full variable domain is DVKVTQSSRYLVKRTGEKVFLECVQDMDHENMFWYRQDPGLGLRLIYFSYDVKMKEKGDIPEGYSVSREKKERFSLILESASTNQTSMYLCASKTGTGIYNEQFFGPGTRLTVL.